This record concerns one T cell receptor beta chain sequence. These data are taken from a study of shared T cell receptors in the human thymus. Germline assignment: CDR1 LGHNA and CDR2 YSLEER. The CDR3 consists of 15 residues. Trimming cost V 6 bases and J 0 bases; bases outside gene matches: 6. Clones were read by immunoSEQ multiplex PCR, and TCRdb kept only the in-frame ones, dropping some. Of hundreds of thousands of clones in the sample, more than 75% are singletons; the top ten hold 0.008% to 0.011%. This sample was also put to use in a study of human thymus T cells. That report adds: Infants, healthy and Finnish, who were having corrective surgery for congenital heart defects served as donors. Resections from corrective heart surgery provided thymus tissue. Repertoires from thymus and blood appeared to show biased V and J gene usage. Unrelated individuals had highly overlapping thymic repertoires, as reported in related research.

Sequences were obtained from thymocytes. V gene TRBV4-3 combines with J gene TRBJ2-7; 9 bases agree with TRBD2. This clonotype originated in a boy under three years old with a congenital heart defect. The CDR3 DNA reads as TGCGCCAGCAGTCATAGCGGGAGTGGCTCCTACGAGCAGTACTTC. It is translated as CASSHSGSGSYEQYF.